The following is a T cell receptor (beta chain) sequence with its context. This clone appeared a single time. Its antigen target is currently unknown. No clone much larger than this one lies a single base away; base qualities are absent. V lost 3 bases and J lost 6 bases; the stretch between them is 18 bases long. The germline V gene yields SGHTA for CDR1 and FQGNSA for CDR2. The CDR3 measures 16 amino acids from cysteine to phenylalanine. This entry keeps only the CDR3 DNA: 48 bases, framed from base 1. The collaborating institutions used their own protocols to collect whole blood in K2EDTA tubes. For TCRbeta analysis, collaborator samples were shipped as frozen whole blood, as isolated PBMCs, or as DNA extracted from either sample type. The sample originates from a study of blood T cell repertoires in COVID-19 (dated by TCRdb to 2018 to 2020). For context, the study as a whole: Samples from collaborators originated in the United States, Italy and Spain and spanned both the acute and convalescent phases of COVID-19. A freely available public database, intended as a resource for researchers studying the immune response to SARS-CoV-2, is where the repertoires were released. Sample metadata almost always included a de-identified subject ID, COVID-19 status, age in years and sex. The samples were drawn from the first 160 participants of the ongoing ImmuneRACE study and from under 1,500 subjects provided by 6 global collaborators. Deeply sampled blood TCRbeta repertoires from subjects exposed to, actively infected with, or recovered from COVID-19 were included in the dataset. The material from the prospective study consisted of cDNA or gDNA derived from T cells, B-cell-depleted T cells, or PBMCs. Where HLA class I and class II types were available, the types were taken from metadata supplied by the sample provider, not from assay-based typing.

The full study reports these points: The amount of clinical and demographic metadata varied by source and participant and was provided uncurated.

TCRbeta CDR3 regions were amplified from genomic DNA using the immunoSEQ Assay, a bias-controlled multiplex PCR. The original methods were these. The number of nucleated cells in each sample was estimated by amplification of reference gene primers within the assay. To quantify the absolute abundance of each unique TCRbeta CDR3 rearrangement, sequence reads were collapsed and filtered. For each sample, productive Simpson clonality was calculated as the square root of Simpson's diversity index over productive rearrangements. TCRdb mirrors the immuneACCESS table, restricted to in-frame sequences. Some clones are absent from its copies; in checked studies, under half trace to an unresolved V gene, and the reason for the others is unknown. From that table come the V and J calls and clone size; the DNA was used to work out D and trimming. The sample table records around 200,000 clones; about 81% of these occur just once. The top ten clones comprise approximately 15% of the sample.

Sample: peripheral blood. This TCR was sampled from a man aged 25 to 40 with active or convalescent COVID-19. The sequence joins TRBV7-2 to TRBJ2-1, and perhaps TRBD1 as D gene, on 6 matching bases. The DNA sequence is TGTGCCAGCAGCTTTACAACAGGGCTGGCTTTCAATGAGCAGTTCTTC. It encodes CASSFTTGLAFNEQFF.